A selection of T cell receptor beta chains follows, all from one sample in a study of T cell responses to AZD1222 COVID-19 vaccine. Sequencing was performed with immunoSEQ multiplex PCR; in TCRdb, only in-frame clones are kept and a portion is missing. The top ten hold about 10% of the sample, which has around 92,000 clones, more than 75% seen once. The sequences come from peripheral blood, collected on day 0 of AZD1222 vaccination. The origin of the receptors is an adult in good health. CDR3s leave out the opening cysteine and the closing phenylalanine or tryptophan. Some rows have no size entry. The others give once, few or many, or a class for an expanded clone.

V gene,clone size,J gene,CDR3 length,CDR3 protein
TRBV11-3,.,TRBJ2-6,11,ASSLTGANVLT
TRBV6-1,.,TRBJ1-2,14,ASSVGQRTGVGGYT
TRBV6-1,few,TRBJ1-1,13,ASSDRGRKNTEAF
TRBV7-2,.,TRBJ1-5,11,ASSRDPNQPQH
TRBV30,once,TRBJ1-2,11,ASAPGTGYGYT
TRBV7-2,few,TRBJ1-6,14,ASSLAHRGASSPLH
TRBV7-3,.,TRBJ2-1,12,ASSIAGLNNEQF
TRBV3-1/TRBV3-2,.,TRBJ2-2,14,ATWTGNTGKPGELF
TRBV5-1,.,TRBJ1-1,13,ASSPPTEYGTEAF
TRBV19,once,TRBJ2-3,7,ASGDTQY
TRBV15,.,TRBJ2-1,12,ATSREADRRVQF
TRBV5-1,once,TRBJ2-1,13,ASTPGNSSYNEQF
TRBV6-6,.,TRBJ1-5,11,ASSWTGDQPQH
TRBV5-6,once,TRBJ2-3,12,ASSRGPLTDTQY
TRBV30,.,TRBJ2-4,17,AWSPKGLAGALAKNIQY
TRBV5-1,.,TRBJ2-3,15,ASSLRTSGGTTDTQY
TRBV6-5,.,TRBJ1-3,10,ASTQSGNTIY
TRBV6-1,.,TRBJ1-4,12,ASSEVTGEEKLF
TRBV12-1,.,TRBJ2-5,17,ASRSPFGTSDQATETQY
TRBV3-1/TRBV3-2,.,TRBJ1-5,18,ASSPSPWGSDRGMFQPQH
TRBV3-1/TRBV3-2,.,TRBJ2-5,11,ASSQDRQETQH
TRBV6-5,.,TRBJ2-2,11,ATRDSNTGELF
TRBV11-2,.,TRBJ2-7,12,ASSHGTGTYEQY
TRBV12-3/TRBV12-4,.,TRBJ2-7,10,ASSPERYEQY
TRBV11-2,.,TRBJ2-5,14,ASSYASSGVGETQY
TRBV6-5,.,TRBJ1-2,13,ASRPPGQTTGGYT
TRBV5-5,.,TRBJ1-1,12,ASSLQETNTEAF
TRBV10-3,once,TRBJ1-3,12,AISESVSGNTIY
TRBV2,.,TRBJ2-7,13,ASSEGTSGSYEQY
TRBV10-1,.,TRBJ2-7,11,ASGSGRANEQY
TRBV3-1/TRBV3-2,.,TRBJ2-5,13,ASSQVAGGQETQY
TRBV18,.,TRBJ2-5,14,ASSRQGPSYQETQY
TRBV12-3/TRBV12-4,.,TRBJ1-1,9,ASRISTEAF